Included here is one T cell receptor beta chain sequence, with context. Antigen: not known. The source of the sample is a study of cytomegalovirus exposure and HLA in healthy donors. Use of 60 Vbeta and 13 Jbeta primers characterized the PCR. Sequencing used immunoSEQ multiplex PCR; TCRdb keeps in-frame clones, though not all of them. This sample yields some 52,000 clones, of which 55% to 85% are seen a single time; about 9.1% belongs to the top ten. The CDR3 is made up of 14 amino acids. Germline V gene lookup returns CDR1 SGHAT and CDR2 FQNNGV. V lost 5 bases and J lost 5, with 15 bases in between. Study outcomes and limitations: In a later analysis, TCR beta V- and J-gene trimming was associated with a missense DCLRE1C variant. At a 0.05 false discovery rate, a later analysis found some 18,000 TCR beta sequences to be associated with HLA alleles.

In nominal health when sampled, donors likely had unrecorded immune exposures nonetheless. The gene calls are TRBV11-2 and TRBJ1-1, with a possible D match to TRBD1 (6 bases). This sequence was found in a woman between 45 and 65 years old in good health and CMV-seronegative. The sequencing sample was made of PBMCs. The CDR3 bases are TGTGCCAGCAGCCGGGGGCGGGGGCGGACTGAAGCTTTCTTT. It specifies CASSRGRGRTEAFF.